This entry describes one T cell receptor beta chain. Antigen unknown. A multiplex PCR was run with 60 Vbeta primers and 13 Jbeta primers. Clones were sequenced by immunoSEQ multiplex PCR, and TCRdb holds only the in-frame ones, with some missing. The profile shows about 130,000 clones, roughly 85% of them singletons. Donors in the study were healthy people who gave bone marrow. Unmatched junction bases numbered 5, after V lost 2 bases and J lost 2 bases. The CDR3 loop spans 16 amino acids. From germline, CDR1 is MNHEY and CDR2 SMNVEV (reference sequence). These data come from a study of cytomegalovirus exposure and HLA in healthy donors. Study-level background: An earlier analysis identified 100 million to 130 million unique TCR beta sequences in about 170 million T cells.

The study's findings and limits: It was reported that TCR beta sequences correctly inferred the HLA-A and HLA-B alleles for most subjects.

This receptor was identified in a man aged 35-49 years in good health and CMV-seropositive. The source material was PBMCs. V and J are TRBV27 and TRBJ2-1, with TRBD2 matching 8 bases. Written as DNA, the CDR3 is TGTGCCAGCAGTTTAATCCGGGAGGGAACCTACAATGAGCAGTTCTTC. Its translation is CASSLIREGTYNEQFF.